Given below is one T cell receptor (beta chain) in context. The antigen is unknown. The junction differs from germline at one of its ends, possibly a read error. RNA was extracted from bulk tissue without any cell sorting. This non-tumor lung sample came from over 3 cm beyond the tumor edge. Chemotherapy-naive patients with new lung cancer underwent thoracic surgery in China, August–late 2014. CDR3 length: 12 residues. Germline V gene sequence: CDR1 SQVTM, CDR2 ANQGSEA. The data derive from a study of tumor and adjacent non-tumor tissue in lung cancer. Study-wide points: Compared with tumor, normal lung showed significantly lower TCR diversity. Higher tumor TCR diversity was associated with shorter survival. Normal lung showed higher cumulative top 100 clone frequency than tumor.

The library came from three nested PCR rounds adapted from ARM-PCR protocols. TCRdb re-derived calls from the multiplex PCR reads in MiXCR, one entry per CDR3 protein. The sample includes fewer than 100,000 distinct CDR3 sequences, about 77% of them seen just once. The sample was distant non-tumor lung tissue. This sequence was found in a woman between 45 and 65 years old with non-small cell lung cancer. The chain joins TRBV29-1 to TRBJ1-4; the D gene is possibly TRBD1 (5 bases). CDR3 in DNA: TGCAGCGTTAGACGGGGGGGTGAAAAACTATTTTTT. Amino acids: CSVRRGGEKLFF.